One TCR beta chain is described in this entry. Its antigen specificity is not known. Base quality data are lacking; no much larger clone is found one base away. Relative to germline, V is 0 bases shorter and J is 2 bases shorter, with 10 bases between their ends. The CDR3 covers 14 residues, taking in both the cysteine and the phenylalanine. Just CDR3 DNA is preserved here, 42 bases in frame from base 1. From the germline V gene (reference sequence), CDR1 is DFQATT and CDR2 is SNEGSKA. These data originate in a study of breast tumors, draining lymph nodes, adjacent tissues (dated by TCRdb to 2016 to 2017). In terms of the full investigation: Breast cancer patients provided tumor, adjacent nontumor tissue and axillary lymph nodes, and the study compared the TCR beta repertoires across these three sources. The study aimed to assess the relationships and possible T-cell exchange between tumor, surrounding tissue and draining lymph node repertoires in human breast cancer. Study-level results and caveats: Tumor and nontumor tissue repertoires were found to be significantly more similar in luminal-like than in basal-like breast cancer. The conclusion that tumor T cells originate in lymph nodes was framed as consistent with a hypothesis rather than directly demonstrated. A scenario in which most tumor T cells derive from the lymph node and then expand within tumor tissue was judged to be consistent with the data. T-cell repertoire diversity in tumors was found to be lower than in lymph nodes but higher than in nontumor tissue, and preferential V and J gene usage was observed.

The axillary draining lymph nodes of breast cancer patients were the source of the lymph node samples. The instrument was an Illumina HiSeq 2000. Multiplex PCR amplification was used to generate the TCR beta chain libraries. The amplified TCR beta chain products were analyzed by high-throughput sequencing. In-frame beta chains were kept once TCRdb had trimmed the public reads at Q25 with fastp and called clones with MiXCR. Rows are unified per CDR3 protein, each entry keeping the most common DNA and genes. This sample holds approximately 190,000 distinct CDR3 sequences; around 33% were observed only once. Approximately 4.5% of the sample lies in the top ten.

The sequence joins TRBV20-1 to TRBJ1-2; too little of a D gene remains to name it. This clonotype was obtained from a female donor with breast cancer. Some clones in this sample may be carry-over from other donors' samples. Specimen: axillary lymph node tissue. The DNA sequence follows: TGCAGTGCTAGAGATGGGGAGTGGAACTATGGCTACACCTTC. Its protein reads: CSARDGEWNYGYTF.